Sequencing of this T cell receptor beta chain was carried out in a study of cytomegalovirus exposure and HLA in healthy donors. This CDR3 region has 16 residues. The germline V and J ends were trimmed by 4 bases and 4 bases, with 22 bases remaining between them. CDR1 is SQVTM and CDR2 is ANQGSEA in the germline V gene. Vbeta (60) and Jbeta (13) primers were used in the PCR. The protocol was immunoSEQ multiplex PCR, while the TCRdb copy is restricted to in-frame clones and leaves out a portion. The repertoire table contains 200,000 to 250,000 clones. The study's findings and limits: In all likelihood, a cluster of highly shared sequence variants was a sequencing artifact. Analysis performed later showed TCR beta chains linked to HLA being more clonally expanded than equally common others. There were several of the most significant clusters that appeared linked to common viral pathogens in a later analysis.

Turning to this clone: Antigen specificity is unknown.

The sample comprised PBMCs. This sequence joins TRBV29-1 and TRBJ1-1; D gene ambiguous. This TCR was recovered from a girl aged 2 to 10 in good health and CMV-seropositive. CDR3 coding DNA: TGCAGCGTTGTCCCCCGGGGAATGGTTAAGAGCACTGAAGCTTTCTTT. Translating it yields CSVVPRGMVKSTEAFF.